The rows below give T cell receptor beta chains drawn from one sample of a study of blood T cell repertoires in COVID-19. Produced via immunoSEQ multiplex PCR; TCRdb's table is partial and in-frame only. The sample holds 31,000 or so clones, 90% seen once. The sequencing sample was made of peripheral blood. The receptors come from a man in his fifties or sixties with active COVID-19. CDR3s include the opening cysteine and the closing phenylalanine or tryptophan. D genes are given only for firm matches. Size tells how often a clone was seen (once, few, many) or the class of an expanded clone, and some rows leave it out.

V gene	clone size	D gene	J gene	CDR3 DNA	CDR3 protein
TRBV7-9	-	TRBD2	TRBJ2-1	TGTGCCAGCAGCTTAGTCGAGCGGGGGAGGGATGAGCAGTTCTTC	CASSLVERGRDEQFF
TRBV12-3/TRBV12-4	-	-	TRBJ1-1	TGTGCCAGCAGTTTGGGGCAGGGTACTGAAGCTTTCTTT	CASSLGQGTEAFF
TRBV4-2	once	-	TRBJ1-2	TGTGCCAGCAGCCTCGGACTAGGGGAAGGCGGGTTTTATGGCTACACCTTC	CASSLGLGEGGFYGYTF
TRBV7-9	-	-	TRBJ1-1	TGTGCCAGCAGCCCCGATGCTCGGGTCACTGAAGCTTTCTTT	CASSPDARVTEAFF
TRBV7-9	once	-	TRBJ2-1	TGTGCCAGCAGCTCAACAGGTCGGAGGGACAATGAGCAGTTCTTC	CASSSTGRRDNEQFF
TRBV4-3	-	TRBD2	TRBJ2-2	TGCGCCAGCAGCCCTGGACTAGCGGGGTTTACCGGGGAGCTGTTTTTT	CASSPGLAGFTGELFF
TRBV27	-	-	TRBJ1-6	TGTGCCAGCAGTTTATCACCGGGTAATTCACCCCTCCACTTT	CASSLSPGNSPLHF
TRBV5-5	-	TRBD1	TRBJ1-1	TGTGCCAGCAGCCCAGGGACAGTCCCTGAAGCTTTCTTT	CASSPGTVPEAFF
TRBV7-9	-	TRBD1	TRBJ1-2	TGTGCCAGCAGCCCCGTGGACAGGGGATCGAACTATGGCTACACCTTC	CASSPVDRGSNYGYTF
TRBV6-2/TRBV6-3	-	-	TRBJ2-7	TGTGCCAGCAGTTACCCGATCCCGGGGGACGAGCAGTACTTC	CASSYPIPGDEQYF
TRBV19	-	-	TRBJ2-5	TGTGCCAGTAGTATAGGCCGTTTAAACTTCCAAGAGACCCAGTACTTC	CASSIGRLNFQETQYF
TRBV28	-	TRBD1	TRBJ1-2	TGTGCCAGCAATAAGGGGGCGGGCGGCTACACCTTC	CASNKGAGGYTF
TRBV5-1	-	-	TRBJ2-7	TGCGCCAGCAGCGGAGGACAGAGCCTAAGGTACGAGCAGTACTTC	CASSGGQSLRYEQYF
TRBV4-1	-	TRBD1	TRBJ1-3	TGCGCCAGCAGCCAAGAACGTGGCAGGGGGTCCGGAAACACCATATATTTT	CASSQERGRGSGNTIYF
TRBV25-1	-	TRBD1	TRBJ2-7	TGTGCCAGATGGACAGGGGTCTCCTACGAGCAGTACTTC	CARWTGVSYEQYF
TRBV2	-	-	TRBJ1-1	TGTGCCAGCTACCTACAGTTTAACACTGAAGCTTTCTTT	CASYLQFNTEAFF
TRBV7-9	-	TRBD2	TRBJ2-7	TGTGCCAGCAGCTTTGGCGGGGGGACAAACTACGAGCAGTACTTC	CASSFGGGTNYEQYF
TRBV7-9	-	-	TRBJ1-1	TGTGCCAGCAGCTTAGACCTGGCGAACACTGAAGCTTTCTTT	CASSLDLANTEAFF
TRBV7-9	-	-	TRBJ1-2	TGTGCCAGCAGCTTAGGAGGGGGGGCGAATGGTAACTATGGCTACACCTTC	CASSLGGGANGNYGYTF
TRBV5-4	-	TRBD1	TRBJ2-7	TGTGCCAGCAGCCTGTGGGACAGGAGGTCCCACGAGCAGTACTTC	CASSLWDRRSHEQYF
TRBV5-1	-	TRBD2	TRBJ2-7	TGCGCCAGCAGCTCCGCCTCTAGCGGGGGGGACTACGAGCAGTACTTC	CASSSASSGGDYEQYF
TRBV2	once	-	TRBJ1-6	TGTGCCAGCCTGCGAGACAGTTGGTATAATTCACCCCTCCACTTT	CASLRDSWYNSPLHF
TRBV4-1	-	-	TRBJ1-1	TGCGCCAGCAGCCAAGACACACCGAACACTGAAGCTTTCTTT	CASSQDTPNTEAFF
TRBV28	-	-	TRBJ1-1	TGTGCCAGCCTAGGGGGGAACACTGAAGCTTTCTTT	CASLGGNTEAFF